This paragraph reports one T cell receptor beta chain. These data come from a study of control samples from healthy donors and cancer patients. The CDR3 has 11 residues. The germline CDR1 and CDR2 sequences are KGHDR and SFDVKD. Trimming removed 10 bases from V and 5 bases from J, with 10 bases in between. Profiled with immunoSEQ multiplex PCR; TCRdb holds only in-frame clones, not every one. The profile shows 100,000 to 150,000 clones, approximately 92% of them singletons. The sequenced sample consisted of blood. This clonotype was sampled from a man between 40 and 49 years old in good health. This chain uses TRBV24-1 with TRBJ1-1, with D maybe TRBD1 (5 bases). Here the CDR3 DNA reads TGTGCCACTAGCCAGGGTACTGAAGCTTTCTTT. Translated: CATSQGTEAFF.